This note documents a single T cell receptor beta chain sequence. Its target is unknown. Together with a sample-barcoded 5' primer, a J-beta primer mix was included in a second PCR lasting roughly 6 to 12 cycles. In TCRdb, the 5' RACE reads were re-called with MiXCR into one record per CDR3 protein. Among fewer than 1,200,000 distinct CDR3 sequences listed, roughly 24% were seen once. These data originate in a study of blood T cells in healthy people across ages. Findings of the study overall: Older age went with lower TCR beta diversity per million T cells, in a roughly linear way.

The V gene lost 2 bases and the J gene lost 7 bases, with 11 bases spanning the gap. This CDR3 has 13 amino acids. Germline V gene lookup returns CDR1 LGHNT and CDR2 FRNRAP. The same sample was also used in a study of T cells of mothers and their children.

The TCR was taken from a girl aged 2 to 9 in good health. The sequencing sample was made of blood. The J gene is TRBJ1-1, the V gene TRBV12-5; D may be TRBD1 (6 bases). CDR3 in amino acids: CASGLPGVIEAFF. DNA of the CDR3: TGTGCTAGTGGTTTGCCAGGGGTTATTGAAGCTTTCTTT.